The present entry profiles one TCR beta chain with its context. Per germline, CDR1 SGDLS and CDR2 YYNGEE. This CDR3 has 15 amino acids. V dropped 1 base and J dropped 11 bases, with 16 bases sitting between them. Sequenced by immunoSEQ multiplex PCR; TCRdb stores in-frame clones only, minus some. The profile shows roughly 430,000 clones, 88% of them singletons. The data derive from a study of blood T cell repertoires in COVID-19. Sequenced sample: PBMCs or T cells enriched from blood (not recorded which). This sequence originates from a woman aged 40 to 50 with acute COVID-19. This rearrangement joins TRBV9 to TRBJ1-6; the D gene is possibly TRBD1 (6 bases). The CDR3 DNA follows: TGTGCCAGCAGCGTATCTGGGGGCGGAAGGACACCCCTCCACTTT. It is translated as CASSVSGGGRTPLHF.